This record concerns one T cell receptor beta chain sequence. Its antigen remains unidentified. This sample stems from a study of cytomegalovirus exposure and HLA in healthy donors. Study information: The early release's HLA-typed donors yielded 65 million to 85 million unique TCRs. Whole-study results and caveats: In a later analysis, most CMV-associated TCR beta chains appeared HLA-restricted. Researchers reported that a few CMV-associated chains were confirmed in vitro as CMV antigen-specific.

PCR employed 60 Vbeta and 13 Jbeta primers. Authors' processing steps: Unique TCR beta chains numbered around 75 million in a later analysis, with 10 million to 14 million shared. Only in-frame clones appear in the TCRdb table, and some are missing; sequencing was by immunoSEQ multiplex PCR. That table is the source of V, J and clone size, and D and trimming were worked out from the DNA. The sample includes 130,000 to 150,000 clones, 75% to 90% seen only once; the top ten take less than 3.5%. The CDR3 totals 14 residues. The germline V gene has CDR1 LGHNA and CDR2 YNFKEQ. The V end lost 4 bases, the J end lost 6 bases, and 13 bases lay between the germline ends.

The material sequenced was PBMCs. The TCR was taken from a woman in her twenties or thirties in good health and CMV-seronegative. This chain joins TRBV4-2 and TRBJ2-1; weak D call: TRBD2 (5 bases). Here the CDR3 reads CASSRISVSNEQFF. The CDR3 DNA reads as TGTGCCAGCAGCCGTATTAGCGTTAGCAATGAGCAGTTCTTC.